This T cell receptor beta chain was retrieved from a study of blood T cell repertoires in COVID-19. Study context: COVID-19 samples, acute and convalescent, were from the United States, Italy and Spain.

Those enrolled, adults aged roughly 18 to 100 years, came from 20 to 25 US areas. Assay: immunoSEQ multiplex PCR; the TCRdb copy retains only in-frame clones and omits some. The sample has 160,000 or so clones, around 84% seen once; the top ten hold roughly 8%. V shed 2 bases, J shed 1 base, and the junction held 5 bases outside the gene matches. This CDR3 has 16 residues. CDR1 is SGHRS, CDR2 YFSETQ, per germline. V usage is TRBV5-1 and J usage is TRBJ1-1, with 10 bases identical to TRBD1. Sequences were obtained from PBMCs or T cells enriched from blood (not recorded which). The receptor comes from a woman in her 50s who had recovered from COVID-19. The DNA of the CDR3 is TGCGCCAGCAGCTTTACCCGACAGGGGGCGAACACTGAAGCTTTCTTT. Protein product: CASSFTRQGANTEAFF.